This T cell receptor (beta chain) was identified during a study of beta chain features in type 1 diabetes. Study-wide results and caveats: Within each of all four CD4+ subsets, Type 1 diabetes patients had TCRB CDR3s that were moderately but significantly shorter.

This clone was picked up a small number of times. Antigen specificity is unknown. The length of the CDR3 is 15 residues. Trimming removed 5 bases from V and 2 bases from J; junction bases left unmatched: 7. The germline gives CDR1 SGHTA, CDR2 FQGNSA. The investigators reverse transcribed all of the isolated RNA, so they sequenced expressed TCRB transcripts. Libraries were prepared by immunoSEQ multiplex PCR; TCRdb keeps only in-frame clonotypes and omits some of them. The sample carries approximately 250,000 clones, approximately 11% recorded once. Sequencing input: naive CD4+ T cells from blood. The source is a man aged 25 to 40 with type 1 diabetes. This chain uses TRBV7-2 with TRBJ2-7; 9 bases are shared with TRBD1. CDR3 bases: TGTGCCAGCAGCCTAACGGGACAGGGTACCTACGAGCAGTACTTC. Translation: CASSLTGQGTYEQYF.